This TCR beta chain was identified during a study of shared clonotypes between healthy human individuals. The V segment lost 4 bases and the J segment 6 bases; nucleotides outside the gene matches: 7. There are 14 residues in the CDR3. CDR1 and CDR2 from the germline V gene are MGHRA and YSYEKL. Sequenced by immunoSEQ multiplex PCR; TCRdb stores in-frame clones only, minus some. Altogether about 2 million clones are present, 85% to 95% being singletons, with the ten largest covering 0.1% to 0.15%. Specimen: naive CD4+ T cells sorted from blood. Subset in this sample: CD45RA+ positively selected. The chain employs TRBV4-1 and TRBJ1-1; 8 bases are a match to TRBD1. This receptor was obtained from a man younger than 35 in good health. The CDR3 reads CASSPTSDRAEAFF. CDR3 DNA: TGCGCCAGCAGCCCCACCTCGGACAGGGCTGAAGCTTTCTTT.